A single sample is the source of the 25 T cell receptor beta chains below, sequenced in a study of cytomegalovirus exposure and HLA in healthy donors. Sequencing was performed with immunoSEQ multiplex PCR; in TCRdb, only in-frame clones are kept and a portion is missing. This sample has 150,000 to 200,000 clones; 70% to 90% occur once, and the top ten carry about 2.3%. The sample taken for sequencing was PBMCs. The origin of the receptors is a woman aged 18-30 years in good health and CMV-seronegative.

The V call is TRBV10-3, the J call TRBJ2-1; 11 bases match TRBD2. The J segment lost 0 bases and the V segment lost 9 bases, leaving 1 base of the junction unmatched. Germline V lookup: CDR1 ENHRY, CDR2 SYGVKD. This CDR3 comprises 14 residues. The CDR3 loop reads CAITSGSSYNEQFF. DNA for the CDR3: TGTGCCATTACTAGCGGGAGCTCCTACAATGAGCAGTTCTTC.

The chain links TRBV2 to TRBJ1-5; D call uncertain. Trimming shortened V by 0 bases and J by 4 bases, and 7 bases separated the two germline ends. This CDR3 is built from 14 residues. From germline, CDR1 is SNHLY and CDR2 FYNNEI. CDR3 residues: CASSEAERNQPQHF. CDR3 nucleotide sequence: TGTGCCAGCAGTGAAGCGGAGCGAAATCAGCCCCAGCATTTT.

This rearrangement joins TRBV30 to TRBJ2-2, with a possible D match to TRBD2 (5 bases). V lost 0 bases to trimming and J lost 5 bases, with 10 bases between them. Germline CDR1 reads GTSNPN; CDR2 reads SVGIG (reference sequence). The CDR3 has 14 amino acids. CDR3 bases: TGTGCCTGGAGTGTTGGAGGCTGGACCGGGGAGCTGTTTTTT. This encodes CAWSVGGWTGELFF.

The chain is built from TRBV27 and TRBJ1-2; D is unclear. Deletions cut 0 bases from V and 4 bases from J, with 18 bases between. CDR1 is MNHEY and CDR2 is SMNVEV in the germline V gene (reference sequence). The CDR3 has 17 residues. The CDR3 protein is CASSLSAKPTATYGYTF. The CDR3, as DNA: TGTGCCAGCAGTTTATCCGCCAAACCGACTGCAACCTATGGCTACACCTTC.

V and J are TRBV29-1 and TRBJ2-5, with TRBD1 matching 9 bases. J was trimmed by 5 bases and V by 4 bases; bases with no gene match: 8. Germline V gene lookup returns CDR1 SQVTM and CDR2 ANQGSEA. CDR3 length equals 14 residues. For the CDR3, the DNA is TGCAGCGTTGGGTTAGGGACAGGGCGGGAGACCCAGTACTTC. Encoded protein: CSVGLGTGRETQYF.

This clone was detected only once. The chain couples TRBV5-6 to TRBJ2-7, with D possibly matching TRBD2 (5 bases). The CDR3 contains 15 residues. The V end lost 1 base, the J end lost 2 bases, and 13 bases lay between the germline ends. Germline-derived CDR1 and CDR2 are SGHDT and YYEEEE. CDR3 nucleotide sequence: TGTGCCAGCAGCTTGATTCCCTCCGGGACCTACGAGCAGTACTTC. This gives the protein CASSLIPSGTYEQYF. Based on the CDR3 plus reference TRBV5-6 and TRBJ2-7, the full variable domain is DAGVTQSPTHLIKTRGQQVTLRCSPKSGHDTVSWYQQALGQGPQFIFQYYEEEERQRGNFPDRFSGHQFPNYSSELNVNALLLGDSALYLCASSLIPSGTYEQYFGPGTRLTVT.

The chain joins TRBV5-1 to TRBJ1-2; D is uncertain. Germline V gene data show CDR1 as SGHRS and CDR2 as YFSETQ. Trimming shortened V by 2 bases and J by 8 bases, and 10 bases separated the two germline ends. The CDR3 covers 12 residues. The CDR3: CASSLLGKGYTF. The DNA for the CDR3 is TGCGCCAGCAGCTTACTAGGGAAGGGCTACACCTTC.

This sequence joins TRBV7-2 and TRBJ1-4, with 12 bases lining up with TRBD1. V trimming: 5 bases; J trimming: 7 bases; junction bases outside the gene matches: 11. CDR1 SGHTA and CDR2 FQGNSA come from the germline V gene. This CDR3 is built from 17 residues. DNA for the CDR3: TGTGCCAGCAGCCCCCGGGACAGGGGGCGATTTGGTGAAAAACTGTTTTTT. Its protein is CASSPRDRGRFGEKLFF.

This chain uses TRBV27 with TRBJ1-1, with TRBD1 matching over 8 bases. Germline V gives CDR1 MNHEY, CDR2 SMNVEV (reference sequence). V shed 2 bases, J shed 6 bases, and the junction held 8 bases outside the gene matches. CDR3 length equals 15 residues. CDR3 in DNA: TGTGCCAGCAGTTTAAAGGGCAGGGGGCCGCCTGAAGCTTTCTTT. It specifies CASSLKGRGPPEAFF.

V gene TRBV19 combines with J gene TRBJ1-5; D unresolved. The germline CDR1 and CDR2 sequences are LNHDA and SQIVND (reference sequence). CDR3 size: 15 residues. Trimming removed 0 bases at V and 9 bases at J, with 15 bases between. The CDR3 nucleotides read TGTGCCAGTAGTATAGAATCTTACGGTCGAAGGCCCCAGCATTTT. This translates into CASSIESYGRRPQHF.

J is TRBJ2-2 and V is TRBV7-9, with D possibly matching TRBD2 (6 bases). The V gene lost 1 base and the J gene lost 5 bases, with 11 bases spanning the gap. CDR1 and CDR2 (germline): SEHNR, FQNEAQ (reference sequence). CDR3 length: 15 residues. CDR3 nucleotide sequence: TGTGCCAGCAGCTTAGTAGGGAGGTCTACCGGGGAGCTGTTTTTT. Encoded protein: CASSLVGRSTGELFF.

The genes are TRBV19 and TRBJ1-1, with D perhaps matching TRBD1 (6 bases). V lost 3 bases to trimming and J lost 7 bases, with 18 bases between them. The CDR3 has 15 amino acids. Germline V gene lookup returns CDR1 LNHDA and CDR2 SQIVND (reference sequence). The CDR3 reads CASSMFPGGAVEAFF. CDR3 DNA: TGTGCCAGTAGTATGTTTCCCGGGGGGGCCGTTGAAGCTTTCTTT.

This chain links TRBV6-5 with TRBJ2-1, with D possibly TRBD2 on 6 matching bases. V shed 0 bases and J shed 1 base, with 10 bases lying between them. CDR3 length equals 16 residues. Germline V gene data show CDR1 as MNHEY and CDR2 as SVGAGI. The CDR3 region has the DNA TGTGCCAGCAGTTACTCGCGGGGTCTGTCCTACAATGAGCAGTTCTTC. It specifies CASSYSRGLSYNEQFF.

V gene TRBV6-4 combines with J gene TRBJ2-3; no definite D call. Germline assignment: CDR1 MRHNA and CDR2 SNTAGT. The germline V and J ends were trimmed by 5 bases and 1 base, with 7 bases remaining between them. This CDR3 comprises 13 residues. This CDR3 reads CASSNAGTDTQYF. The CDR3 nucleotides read TGTGCCAGCAGTAACGCAGGCACAGATACGCAGTATTTT.

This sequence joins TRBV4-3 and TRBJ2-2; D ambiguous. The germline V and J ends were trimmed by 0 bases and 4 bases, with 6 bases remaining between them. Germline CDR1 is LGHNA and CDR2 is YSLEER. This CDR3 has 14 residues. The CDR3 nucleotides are TGCGCCAGCAGCCAAGATCGGGTCACCGGGGAGCTGTTTTTT. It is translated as CASSQDRVTGELFF.

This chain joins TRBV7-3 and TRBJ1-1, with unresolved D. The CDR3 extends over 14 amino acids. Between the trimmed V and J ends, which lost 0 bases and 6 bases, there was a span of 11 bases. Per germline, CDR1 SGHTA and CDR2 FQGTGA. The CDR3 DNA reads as TGTGCCAGCAGCTTAACGGCAGGTCTCGCTGAAGCTTTCTTT. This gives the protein CASSLTAGLAEAFF.

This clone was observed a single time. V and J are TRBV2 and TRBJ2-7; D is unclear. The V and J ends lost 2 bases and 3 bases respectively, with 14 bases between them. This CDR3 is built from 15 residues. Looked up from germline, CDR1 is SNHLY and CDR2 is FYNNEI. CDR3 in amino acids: CASSEMLTANYEQYF. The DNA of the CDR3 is TGTGCCAGCAGTGAAATGCTCACTGCCAACTACGAGCAGTACTTC.

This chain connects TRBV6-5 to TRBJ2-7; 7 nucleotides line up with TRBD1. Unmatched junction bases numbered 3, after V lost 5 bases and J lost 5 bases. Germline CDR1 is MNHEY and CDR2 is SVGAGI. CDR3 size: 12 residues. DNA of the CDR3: TGTGCCAGCAGTGACAGGGTCCACGAGCAGTACTTC. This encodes CASSDRVHEQYF.

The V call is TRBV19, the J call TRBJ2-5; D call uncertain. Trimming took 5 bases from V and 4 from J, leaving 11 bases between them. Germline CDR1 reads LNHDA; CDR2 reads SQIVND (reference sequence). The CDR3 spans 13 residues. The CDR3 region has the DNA TGTGCCAGTAGTCCCTCTAGAGGAGAGACCCAGTACTTC. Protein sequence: CASSPSRGETQYF.

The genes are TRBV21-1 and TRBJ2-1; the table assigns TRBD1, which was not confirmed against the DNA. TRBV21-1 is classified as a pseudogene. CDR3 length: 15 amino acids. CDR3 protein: CASSLGGTGLNEQFF. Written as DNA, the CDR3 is TGTGCCAGCAGCCTCGGGGGGACAGGGTTGAATGAGCAGTTCTTC.

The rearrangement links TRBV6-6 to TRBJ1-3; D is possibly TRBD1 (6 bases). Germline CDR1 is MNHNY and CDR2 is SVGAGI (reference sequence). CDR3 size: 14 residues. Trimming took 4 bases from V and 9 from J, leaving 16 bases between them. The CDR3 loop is CASSSTGRGATIYF. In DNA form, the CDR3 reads TGTGCCAGCAGTTCAACAGGGAGGGGGGCCACCATATATTTT.

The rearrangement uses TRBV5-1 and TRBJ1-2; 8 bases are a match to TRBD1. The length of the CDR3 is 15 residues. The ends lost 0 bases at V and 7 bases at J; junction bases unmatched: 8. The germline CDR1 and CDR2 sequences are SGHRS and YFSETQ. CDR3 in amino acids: CASSLDDRGSGGYTF. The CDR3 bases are TGCGCCAGCAGCTTGGATGACAGGGGTAGCGGTGGCTACACCTTC. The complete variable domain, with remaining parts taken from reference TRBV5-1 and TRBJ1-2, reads KAGVTQTPRYLIKTRGQQVTLSCSPISGHRSVSWYQQTPGQGLQFLFEYFSETQRNKGNFPGRFSGRQFSNSRSEMNVSTLELGDSALYLCASSLDDRGSGGYTFGSGTRLTVV.

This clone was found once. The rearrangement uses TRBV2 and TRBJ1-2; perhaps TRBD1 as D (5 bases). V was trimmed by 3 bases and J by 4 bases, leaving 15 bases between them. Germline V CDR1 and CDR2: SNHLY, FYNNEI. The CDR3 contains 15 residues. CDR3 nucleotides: TGTGCCAGCAGTGATCGGGGACTGCCGATCTATGGCTACACCTTC. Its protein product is CASSDRGLPIYGYTF.

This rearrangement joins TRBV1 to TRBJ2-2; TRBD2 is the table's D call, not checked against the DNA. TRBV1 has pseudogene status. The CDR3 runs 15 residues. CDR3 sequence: CTSSQDPSNTGELFF. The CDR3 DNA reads TGCACCAGCAGCCAAGATCCCTCGAACACCGGGGAGCTGTTTTTT.

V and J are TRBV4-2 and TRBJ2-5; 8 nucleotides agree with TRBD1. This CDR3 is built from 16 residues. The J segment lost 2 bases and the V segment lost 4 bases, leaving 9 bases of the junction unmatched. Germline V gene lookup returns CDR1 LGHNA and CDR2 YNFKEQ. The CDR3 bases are TGTGCCAGCAGCCCACAAGCTGGACAGGGTCAAGAGACCCAGTACTTC. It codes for CASSPQAGQGQETQYF.